This passage covers 9 T cell receptor beta chains from one sample sequenced in a study of blood T cell repertoires in COVID-19. The method was immunoSEQ multiplex PCR; TCRdb's version includes in-frame clones alone and lacks a portion of them. The sample holds more than 60,000 clones; roughly four fifths are singletons and the top ten take about 14%. Sequencing input: peripheral blood. These receptors came from a man in his forties or fifties with COVID-19, enrolled during active disease.

The chain recombines TRBV4-2 with TRBJ2-3; 7 bases agree with TRBD2. Germline CDR1 is LGHNA and CDR2 is YNFKEQ. V lost 4 bases and J lost 2; bases outside the gene matches: 6. The CDR3 is 15 amino acids. CDR3 loop: CASSLTTSSTDTQYF. The CDR3 region has the DNA TGTGCCAGCAGCCTGACGACTAGCTCCACAGATACGCAGTATTTT.

The chain uses TRBV4-1 and TRBJ2-3; TRBD1 matches at 8 bases. After removal of 1 base from V and 5 bases from J, the junction contained 11 bases not matched to a gene. The V gene's germline CDR1 is MGHRA and CDR2 YSYEKL. The CDR3 sequence is 17 residues long. The CDR3 reads CASSQAGAGGYKDTQYF. The CDR3 nucleotides read TGCGCCAGCAGCCAAGCCGGGGCAGGGGGCTATAAAGATACGCAGTATTTT.

Comments on this clone: The germline gene is not matched at one end of the junction; a read error may be the cause. J is TRBJ1-4 and V is TRBV7-9; 7 positions match TRBD1. Germline CDR1 SEHNR, CDR2 FQNEAQ (reference sequence). The CDR3 has 13 amino acids. The CDR3 DNA reads as TGTGCCAGCAGCTTAACAGGGGCCAAAGGGTTGTTGTTT. It specifies CASSLTGAKGLLF.

The chain couples TRBV30 to TRBJ1-2, with D possibly being TRBD1 (5 bases). Germline CDR1 reads GTSNPN; CDR2 reads SVGIG (reference sequence). V was clipped by 0 bases and J by 2 bases, with 13 bases between them. The CDR3 is made up of 15 amino acids. The chain's CDR3 is CAWSVAGTANYGYTF. DNA for the CDR3: TGTGCCTGGAGTGTTGCGGGGACCGCCAACTATGGCTACACCTTC. Combining the CDR3 with reference TRBV30 and TRBJ1-2 gives the whole variable domain SQTIHQWPATLVQPVGSPLSLECTVEGTSNPNLYWYRQAAGRGLQLLFYSVGIGQISSEVPQNLSASRPQDRQFILSSKKLLLSDSGFYLCAWSVAGTANYGYTFGSGTRLTVV.

For the CDR3, the DNA is TGTGCCAGCAGCACCCCACTAGCGGGGGGAACGCAAGAGACCCAGTACTTC. It translates to CASSTPLAGGTQETQYF. The V gene is TRBV11-2, the J gene TRBJ2-5, with 12 bases identical to TRBD2. The germline V gene has CDR1 SGHAT and CDR2 FQNNGV. V lost 5 bases, J lost 2 bases, and 9 bases stayed unmatched. The CDR3 is 17 residues long.

The gene calls are TRBV10-1 and TRBJ1-2; TRBD1 agrees at 7 bases. Germline V CDR1 and CDR2: WNHNN, SYGVQD (reference sequence). The CDR3 runs 13 residues. V trimming: 9 bases; J trimming: 3 bases; junction bases outside the gene matches: 7. The chain's CDR3 is CARQDRADYGYTF. In DNA form, the CDR3 reads TGCGCCAGGCAAGACAGGGCCGACTATGGCTACACCTTC.

The chain couples TRBV6-5 to TRBJ2-1; a weak D match, TRBD1 (6 bases). In germline, CDR1 is MNHEY, CDR2 SVGAGI. The CDR3 is 15 amino acids. Deletions cut 7 bases from V and 3 bases from J, with 16 bases between. As DNA, the CDR3 is TGTGCCAGCACCAGCGACAGGCACATCTACAATGAGCAGTTCTTC. Residues: CASTSDRHIYNEQFF.

The V call is TRBV7-9, the J call TRBJ2-7, with 7 bases aligning to TRBD1. From germline, CDR1 is SEHNR and CDR2 FQNEAQ (reference sequence). Trimming took 2 bases from V and 0 from J; bases not matched to a gene: 4. This CDR3 comprises 15 residues. CDR3 in amino acids: CASSLPGQPSYEQYF. The CDR3 nucleotides are TGTGCCAGCAGCTTACCGGGACAGCCCTCCTACGAGCAGTACTTC.

The chain has TRBV7-9 and TRBJ2-3, with D possibly TRBD1 on 8 matching bases. Between the trimmed V and J ends, which lost 4 bases and 0 bases, there was a span of 14 bases. CDR1 is SEHNR, CDR2 FQNEAQ, per germline (reference sequence). The CDR3 sequence is 16 residues long. CDR3 protein: CASSSGQGGSTDTQYF. CDR3 nucleotide sequence: TGTGCCAGCAGCTCCGGACAGGGAGGGAGCACAGATACGCAGTATTTT.